This T cell receptor (beta chain) was sequenced during a study of metastatic and nonmetastatic thyroid tumors. With MiXCR, TCRdb reprocessed the PCR reads. The profile shows fewer than 40,000 clones, roughly 25% of them singletons. The CDR3 consists of 13 residues. Per the germline V gene, CDR1 is DFQATT and CDR2 is SNEGSKA (reference sequence). This clone was detected once. One end of the junction does not line up with germline, which may come from a read error. Thyroid surgery had not been preceded by any treatment in any patient. This receptor was obtained from a female donor with papillary thyroid cancer or a benign thyroid nodule (not recorded which). Some clones in this sample may be carry-over from other donors' samples. The chain combines TRBV20-1 with TRBJ2-5; weak D call: TRBD2 (5 bases). Sequencing used blood. CDR3 amino acids: CTASSRPEGTQYF. Written as DNA, the CDR3 is TGCACTGCTAGTTCGCGGCCTGAGGGAACCCAGTACTTC.